The present T cell receptor (beta chain) was sequenced within a study of T cell responses to AZD1222 COVID-19 vaccine. Study findings and constraints: Clonal diversity was possibly underestimated, and white British individuals and females predominated among donors.

The length of the CDR3 is 13 residues. CDR1 and CDR2 (germline): SGHRS, YFSETQ. V lost 5 bases and J 2 bases, leaving 8 bases between the germline ends. This clone was observed a few times. The antigen is not known. Sequenced by immunoSEQ multiplex PCR; TCRdb stores in-frame clones only, minus some. This repertoire shows 180,000 or so clones, roughly 91% found once; its top ten account for 1.5% to 2%. The TCR comes from an adult in good health. This specimen was peripheral blood, taken on day 0 of AZD1222 vaccination. The rearrangement joins TRBV5-1 to TRBJ1-3; TRBD1 might be the D (5 bases). The CDR3 coding sequence is TGCGCCAGCAGTTCGGGGGCTGGAAACACCATATATTTT. This sequence encodes CASSSGAGNTIYF.